The 17 T cell receptor beta chains in this list originate from one sample, sequenced in a study of T cells in Graves' hyperthyroidism and ophthalmopathy. RNA transcripts gave rise to amplified TCR beta CDR3 regions. An initial round of RT-PCR targeting the TCR CDR3 relied on the HTBI primer set. Each CDR3 protein gets one entry after TCRdb re-called the multiplex PCR reads with MiXCR. This sample yields around 600,000 distinct CDR3 sequences, of which roughly 15% are seen a single time; approximately 12% belongs to the top ten. The sample was blood. Every receptor here comes from a woman between 50 and 59 years old with Graves' ophthalmopathy.

This clonotype was seen at least ten times. V gene TRBV5-1 combines with J gene TRBJ2-3; 7 nucleotides agree with TRBD1. Germline V gene data show CDR1 as SGHRS and CDR2 as YFSETQ. The CDR3 extends over 19 amino acids. J lost 0 bases, V lost 3 bases, and 16 bases had no gene match. CDR3 sequence: CASSSLLGAGTESTDTQYF. The CDR3 bases are TGCGCCAGCAGCTCACTCCTGGGGGCCGGGACAGAAAGCACAGATACGCAGTATTTT.

This clonotype was observed many times. The chain recombines TRBV7-9 with TRBJ2-3, with D possibly being TRBD1 (5 bases). CDR1 is SEHNR, CDR2 FQNEAQ, per germline (reference sequence). The CDR3 covers 14 residues. With 3 bases removed from V and 2 bases from J, the gap between germline ends came to 9 bases. As DNA, the CDR3 is TGTGCCAGCAGCTTTGGACAAGCCACAGATACGCAGTATTTT. As protein: CASSFGQATDTQYF.

This clonotype was detected ten times or more. Written as DNA, the CDR3 is TGTGCCAGCAGTTACTCGACACAGGGATCCACTGAAGCTTTCTTT. This translates into CASSYSTQGSTEAFF. The chain recombines TRBV6-5 with TRBJ1-1, with D perhaps TRBD1 (6 bases). Trimming removed 0 bases at V and 4 bases at J, with 12 bases between. Germline V CDR1 and CDR2: MNHEY, SVGAGI. The CDR3 spans 15 residues.

This clonotype was counted many times. The genes are TRBV20-1 and TRBJ2-1; unclear D gene. V lost 1 base and J 4 bases, leaving 17 bases between the germline ends. Germline CDR1 DFQATT, CDR2 SNEGSKA (reference sequence). The CDR3 is 16 amino acids. CDR3: CSARGGRSGTYNEQFF. In nucleotides, the CDR3 is TGCAGTGCTAGAGGGGGAAGGAGTGGTACGTACAATGAGCAGTTCTTC.

Only a few counts were recorded for this clonotype. The V gene is TRBV4-3, the J gene TRBJ1-5; a possible D gene is TRBD1 (6 bases). The ends were cut back, 0 bases at V and 7 bases at J, with 13 bases in the middle. Germline V gene data show CDR1 as LGHNA and CDR2 as YSLEER. This CDR3 has 15 residues. The CDR3 is CASSQERQGIQPQHF. In DNA form, the CDR3 reads TGCGCCAGCAGCCAAGAAAGGCAGGGGATCCAGCCCCAGCATTTT.

The chain links TRBV20-1 to TRBJ2-5, with TRBD2 as a possible D gene (5 bases). The CDR3 totals 13 residues. The germline CDR1 and CDR2 sequences are DFQATT and SNEGSKA (reference sequence). With 1 base removed from V and 5 bases from J, the gap between germline ends came to 11 bases. The CDR3 spells CSARVGVGETQYF. The CDR3, as DNA: TGCAGTGCTAGAGTGGGAGTCGGCGAGACCCAGTACTTC.

This clonotype appeared many times. The chain couples TRBV20-1 to TRBJ2-1; 11 nucleotides agree with TRBD2. This CDR3 spans 16 amino acids. Trimming cost V 0 bases and J 5 bases; bases outside gene matches: 6. Per germline, CDR1 DFQATT and CDR2 SNEGSKA (reference sequence). The chain's CDR3 is CSARDTSGREDNEQFF. The CDR3 coding sequence is TGCAGTGCTAGAGACACTAGCGGGAGAGAAGACAATGAGCAGTTCTTC.

Regarding this clonotype: It may be a read error: a sequence one base away is much more abundant. A read error is likely, as this CDR3 ends without the conserved phenylalanine or tryptophan. The chain joins TRBV2 to TRBJ2-7; the D gene could be TRBD1 or TRBD2 (5 bases each). Germline assignment: CDR1 SNHLY and CDR2 FYNNEI. V lost 10 bases and J lost 3, with 13 bases in between. This CDR3 has 12 residues. CDR3 sequence: CAIPGQVYEQYL. CDR3 in DNA: TGTGCCATACCGGGGCAAGTCTACGAGCAGTACCTC.

The genes are TRBV10-3 and TRBJ1-1; D uncertain. Trimming left V 2 bases short and J 0 bases short, with 10 bases between. The CDR3 loop spans 15 amino acids. Germline V gene lookup returns CDR1 ENHRY and CDR2 SYGVKD. The CDR3 region has the DNA TGTGCCATCAGTGAGCAAGTGGGAATGAACACTGAAGCTTTCTTT. Translating it yields CAISEQVGMNTEAFF.

CDR3 sequence reads: CASSQEGARNEQFF. The CDR3 DNA is TGCGCCAGCAGCCAAGAGGGGGCTCGGAATGAGCAGTTCTTC. This chain connects TRBV4-3 to TRBJ2-1; D perhaps matches TRBD1 (6 bases). Trimming left V 0 bases short and J 7 bases short, with 10 bases between. The CDR3 extends over 14 amino acids. In germline, CDR1 is LGHNA, CDR2 YSLEER.

This clonotype was counted many times. This chain connects TRBV6-1 to TRBJ2-1; 9 bases fit TRBD2. The CDR3 consists of 15 residues. CDR1 and CDR2 (germline): MNHNS, SASEGT. The junction had 6 bases not matched to a gene; V was cut back by 5 bases and J by 4 bases. CDR3 bases: TGTGCCAGCAGTACAATAGCGGGAGCGTACAATGAGCAGTTCTTC. It yields the protein CASSTIAGAYNEQFF.

Ten or more counts support this clonotype. V gene TRBV28 combines with J gene TRBJ2-7, with D possibly being TRBD1 (6 bases). This CDR3 has 15 residues. The V gene lost 6 bases and the J gene lost 2 bases, with 17 bases spanning the gap. Germline values: CDR1 MDHEN, CDR2 SYDVKM. DNA of the CDR3: TGTGCCAGCAGGCCGACCGGACAGTCAGCCTACGAGCAGTACTTC. Its protein is CASRPTGQSAYEQYF.

The chain uses TRBV10-3 and TRBJ1-1; TRBD1 agrees at 8 bases. CDR3 length equals 14 residues. V gave up 6 bases and J gave up 3 bases; unmatched junction bases: 6. Germline assignment: CDR1 ENHRY and CDR2 SYGVKD. This CDR3 is CAIRKTGGDTEAFF. The CDR3 DNA follows: TGTGCCATCAGAAAAACAGGGGGGGACACTGAAGCTTTCTTT.

V is TRBV12-3 or TRBV12-4 and J is TRBJ1-2; D is possibly TRBD1 (5 bases). The CDR3 runs to 14 residues. Trimming shortened V by 1 base and J by 6 bases, and 12 bases separated the two germline ends. The CDR3 sequence is CASSLGRDRDGYTF. In nucleotides, the CDR3 is TGTGCCAGCAGTTTAGGCAGGGATCGAGATGGCTACACCTTC.

In its sample, this clonotype was seen many times. The chain employs TRBV2 and TRBJ2-3; 7 bases fit TRBD1. The junction had 15 bases not matched to a gene; V was cut back by 6 bases and J by 6 bases. CDR1 and CDR2 from the germline V gene are SNHLY and FYNNEI. The CDR3 totals 16 residues. The CDR3 loop reads CASRAPGQTFRDTQYF. The DNA for the CDR3 is TGTGCCAGCAGGGCCCCGGGACAGACCTTCAGGGATACGCAGTATTTT.

This clonotype was found a few times. The V gene is TRBV24-1, the J gene TRBJ2-1; TRBD1 agrees at 8 bases. Germline CDR1 and CDR2: KGHDR and SFDVKD. This CDR3 comprises 15 residues. V lost 7 bases, J lost 7 bases, and 11 bases stayed unmatched. The CDR3 nucleotides are TGTGCCACCAGAGAAACGCGGACAGGGTTGAATGAGCAGTTCTTC. It codes for CATRETRTGLNEQFF.

This clonotype was seen at least ten times. The chain links TRBV12-3 or TRBV12-4 to TRBJ2-1, with TRBD2 identical over 8 bases. CDR3 size: 14 residues. V was clipped by 6 bases and J by 6 bases; unmatched bases: 7. CDR3 in DNA: TGTGCCAGCAGCCCCGGACTAGCATCCAATGAGCAGTTCTTC. Its protein is CASSPGLASNEQFF.